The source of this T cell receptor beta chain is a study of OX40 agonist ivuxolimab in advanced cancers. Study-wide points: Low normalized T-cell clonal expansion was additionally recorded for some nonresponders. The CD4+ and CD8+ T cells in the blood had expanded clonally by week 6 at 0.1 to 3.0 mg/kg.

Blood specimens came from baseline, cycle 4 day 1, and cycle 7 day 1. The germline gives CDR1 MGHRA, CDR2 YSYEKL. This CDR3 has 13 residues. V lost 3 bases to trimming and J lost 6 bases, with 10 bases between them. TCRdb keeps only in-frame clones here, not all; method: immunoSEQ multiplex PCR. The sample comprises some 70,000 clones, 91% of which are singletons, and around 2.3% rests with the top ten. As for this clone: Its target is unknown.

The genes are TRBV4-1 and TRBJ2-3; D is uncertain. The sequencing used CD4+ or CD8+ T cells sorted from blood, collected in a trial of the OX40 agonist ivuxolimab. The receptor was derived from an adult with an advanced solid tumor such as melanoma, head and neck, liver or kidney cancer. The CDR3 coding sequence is TGCGCCAGCAGCCAGACCCCGGGCGATACGCAGTATTTT. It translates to CASSQTPGDTQYF.